This T cell receptor (beta chain) was profiled in a study of shared clonotypes between healthy human individuals (dated by TCRdb to the early 2020s). Background on the whole study: A couple of women and a few men aged 18 to 49 years were included in the cohort. Per donor, three plates each were used for CD4 naive and CD4 memory, two for CD8 naive, and one for CD8 memory. Blood TCR repertoires of a handful of healthy adults were deeply sequenced to estimate repertoire size and the extent of clonotype sharing between individuals. Different laboratories and diverse techniques were used to prepare libraries and sequence TCR repertoires, to increase sequencing depth and limit assay-specific biases. Leukapheresis yielded between about 0.9 and 9 billion PBMCs per donor.

Using the deep immunoSEQ assay, TCR CDR3 regions were amplified from genomic DNA by multiplex PCR. Extracted genomic DNA from each cell subset was spread evenly across all wells of several immunoSEQ 96-well plates, with each plate serving as a replicate. For sorted subsets, each replicate PCR was loaded with around 220 ng genomic DNA, equivalent to about 30,000 T cell genomes. Purified libraries were measured with a Qubit 3.0 fluorometer, size-checked on a Bioanalyzer 2100, and measured again with the KAPA Library Quantification kit. Every immunoSEQ 96-well plate was sequenced on a separate single-read 150-cycle Illumina NextSeq 550 flow cell. Per the original workflow: Because only junctional sequences without quality scores were contained in the immunoSEQ output, filtering matching that applied to full-length reads could not be performed. Sequences were annotated with PyIR, a Python wrapper for IgBLAST v1.9, and V/J genes and CDR3 were assigned using IMGT germline references. Reads were filtered out if the reads had weak V/J assignments (E-value above 1e-6), no CDR3, stop codons, out-of-frame junctions, or ambiguous translated residues. A V3J clonotype was defined by an identical inferred V gene, J gene, and CDR3 amino acid sequence. Percentage overlap between repertoires was computed as shared unique clonotypes divided by the size of the smaller repertoire. Three approaches were used to assess repertoire richness: RTK rarefaction, the Chao1 estimator, and Recon v2.1 estimates of unobserved clonotypes. For all TCRbeta clonotypes obtained by the gDNA method from several donors, generation probabilities were computed with OLGA. Sourced from immuneACCESS, this table was stored by TCRdb with only in-frame sequences that have V and J called. A share of the clones is absent; for the studies checked, an unresolved V gene accounts for under half, and the remainder has no known explanation. V and J calls and clone size come straight from that table; D and trimming were deduced from the DNA. In this sample the table shows nearly 1,000,000 clones, over 60% of which occur a single time. Over 1.3% of the sample belongs to the ten largest clones.

Note on this clone: Its antigen remains unidentified. One base away there is no much larger clone; base qualities are not given.

V is cut back by 4 bases and J by 4 bases, with 10 bases in the junction unmatched. From the cysteine through the phenylalanine, the CDR3 covers 16 amino acids. CDR3 DNA is the only sequence kept; it has 48 bases, read in frame from the first base. CDR1 is given as SGHRS and CDR2 as YFSETQ, both from the germline V gene. Donors were healthy HIV-negative adults with no recently reported acute infections or vaccinations. Every donor was a Caucasian adult residing in Nashville, Tennessee, USA. Magnetic negative selection was used to enrich CD4+ T cells, after which naive cells were positively selected on CD45RA and the negative fraction became the memory subset. Blood was obtained by leukapheresis, after which PBMCs were separated by Ficoll-Histopaque density gradient centrifugation and cryopreserved in liquid nitrogen vapor phase. Purity and quantity of every magnetically sorted T cell population were checked by analytical flow cytometry. Genomic DNA was isolated from every sorted fraction and measured by UV absorbance on a Nanodrop 2000c.

What the work shows at the level of the full study, not this receptor alone: Pairwise subsampling indicated that sequencing depth was expected to affect the degree of clonotype sharing among donors. Higher generation probabilities were observed for clonotypes shared by all four sorted-subset donors than for non-shared clonotypes. The small number of donors limited the genetic and exposure-history diversity represented. Sampling was restricted to blood, and TCR repertoires in tissues likely differ from the TCR repertoires found in blood. When a few donors were compared, the shared fraction of clonotypes was 5% to 6.5% for naive CD4, approximately 3.3% for naive CD8, 2.3% for memory CD4, and approximately 0.4% for memory CD8. Naive subsets generally had larger estimated clonotype richness than memory subsets did. Even with the large sequencing depth, rarefaction of the sorted-subset datasets indicated that sequencing was incomplete.

The TCR originated in a man younger than 30 in good health. Recombination connected TRBV5-1 to TRBJ2-3; TRBD2 agrees with 9 junctional bases. The specimen was memory CD4+ T cells sorted from blood. The cell subset or site tag for this specimen amounts to: CD45RA-negative fraction. The CDR3 in this case is CASSAEGTSYADTQYF. The DNA is TGCGCCAGCAGCGCCGAAGGGACTAGCTACGCAGATACGCAGTATTTT. Beyond the CDR3, the reference TRBV5-1 and TRBJ2-3 genes provide the residues; the full variable domain reads: KAGVTQTPRYLIKTRGQQVTLSCSPISGHRSVSWYQQTPGQGLQFLFEYFSETQRNKGNFPGRFSGRQFSNSRSEMNVSTLELGDSALYLCASSAEGTSYADTQYFGPGTRLTVL.